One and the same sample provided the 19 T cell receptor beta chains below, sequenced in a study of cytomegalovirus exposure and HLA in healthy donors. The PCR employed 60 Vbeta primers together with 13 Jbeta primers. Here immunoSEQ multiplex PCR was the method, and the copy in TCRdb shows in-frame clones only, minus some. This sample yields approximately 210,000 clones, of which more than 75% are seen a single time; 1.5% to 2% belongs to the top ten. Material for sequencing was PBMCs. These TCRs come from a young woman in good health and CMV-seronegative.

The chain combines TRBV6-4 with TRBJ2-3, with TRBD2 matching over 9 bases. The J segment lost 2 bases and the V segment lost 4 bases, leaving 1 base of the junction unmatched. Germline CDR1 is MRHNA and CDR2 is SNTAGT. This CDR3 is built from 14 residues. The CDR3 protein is CASSGGGATDTQYF. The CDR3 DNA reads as TGTGCCAGCAGTGGCGGGGGGGCCACAGATACGCAGTATTTT.

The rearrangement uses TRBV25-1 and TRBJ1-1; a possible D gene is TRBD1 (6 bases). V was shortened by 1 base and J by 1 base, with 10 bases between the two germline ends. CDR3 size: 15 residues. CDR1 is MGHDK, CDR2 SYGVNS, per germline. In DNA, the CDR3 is TGTGCCAGCAGTGAATCGGGCAGGGGGAACACTGAAGCTTTCTTT. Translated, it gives CASSESGRGNTEAFF.

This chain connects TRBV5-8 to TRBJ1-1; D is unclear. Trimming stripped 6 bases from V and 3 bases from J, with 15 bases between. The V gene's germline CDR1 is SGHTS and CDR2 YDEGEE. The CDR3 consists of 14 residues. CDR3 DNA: TGTGCCAGCATCTTTAAGTGGCGGGACACTGAAGCTTTCTTT. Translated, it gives CASIFKWRDTEAFF. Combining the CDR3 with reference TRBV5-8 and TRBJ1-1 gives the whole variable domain EAGVTQSPTHLIKTRGQQATLRCSPISGHTSVYWYQQALGLGLQFLLWYDEGEERNRGNFPPRFSGRQFPNYSSELNVNALELEDSALYLCASIFKWRDTEAFFGQGTRLTVV.

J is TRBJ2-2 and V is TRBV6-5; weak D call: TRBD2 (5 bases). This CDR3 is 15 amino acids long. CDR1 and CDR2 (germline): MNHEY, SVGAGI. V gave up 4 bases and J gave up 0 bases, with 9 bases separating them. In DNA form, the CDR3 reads TGTGCCAGCAGTTTCAAGGGAGCGAACACCGGGGAGCTGTTTTTT. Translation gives CASSFKGANTGELFF.

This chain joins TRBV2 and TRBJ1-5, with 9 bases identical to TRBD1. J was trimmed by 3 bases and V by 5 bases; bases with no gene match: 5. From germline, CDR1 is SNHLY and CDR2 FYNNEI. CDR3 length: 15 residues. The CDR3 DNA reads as TGTGCCAGCAGTCCGGGACAGGGACTCAATCAGCCCCAGCATTTT. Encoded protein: CASSPGQGLNQPQHF.

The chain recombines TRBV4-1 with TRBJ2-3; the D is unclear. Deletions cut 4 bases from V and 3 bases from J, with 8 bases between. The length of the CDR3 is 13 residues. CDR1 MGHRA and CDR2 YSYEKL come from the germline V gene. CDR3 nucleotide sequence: TGCGCCAGCAGCCTAACGCGGACAGATACGCAGTATTTT. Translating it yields CASSLTRTDTQYF.

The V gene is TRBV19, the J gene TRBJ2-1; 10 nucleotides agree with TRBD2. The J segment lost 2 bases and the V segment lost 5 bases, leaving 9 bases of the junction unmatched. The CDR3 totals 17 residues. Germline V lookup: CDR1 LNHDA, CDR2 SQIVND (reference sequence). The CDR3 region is CASSLASGSITYNEQFF. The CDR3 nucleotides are TGTGCCAGTAGTTTGGCTAGCGGGAGCATTACCTACAATGAGCAGTTCTTC.

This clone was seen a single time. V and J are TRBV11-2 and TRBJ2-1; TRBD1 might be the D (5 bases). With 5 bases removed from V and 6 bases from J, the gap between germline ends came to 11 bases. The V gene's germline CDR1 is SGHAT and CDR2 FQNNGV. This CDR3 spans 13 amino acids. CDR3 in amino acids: CASSRGRGNEQFF. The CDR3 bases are TGTGCCAGCAGCAGGGGTCGCGGCAATGAGCAGTTCTTC.

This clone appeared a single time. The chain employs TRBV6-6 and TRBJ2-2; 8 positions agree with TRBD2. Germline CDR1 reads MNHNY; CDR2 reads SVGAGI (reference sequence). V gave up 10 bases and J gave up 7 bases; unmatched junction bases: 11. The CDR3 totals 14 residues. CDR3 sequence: CAIRPGLGVGELFF. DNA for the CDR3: TGTGCCATCCGCCCGGGACTAGGGGTCGGGGAGCTGTTTTTT.

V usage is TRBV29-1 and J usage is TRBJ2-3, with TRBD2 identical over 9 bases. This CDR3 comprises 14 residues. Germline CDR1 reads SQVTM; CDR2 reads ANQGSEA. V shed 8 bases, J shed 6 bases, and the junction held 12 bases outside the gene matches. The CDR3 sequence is CSLKAGGLTDTQYF. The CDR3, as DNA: TGCAGCCTAAAGGCGGGGGGGCTTACGGATACGCAGTATTTT.

Written as DNA, the CDR3 is TGTGCCAGCAGCGAAGTTAGCGGGATGGGCTACGAGCAGTACTTC. Amino acids: CASSEVSGMGYEQYF. The chain combines TRBV7-9 with TRBJ2-7; TRBD2 matches at 8 bases. V shed 5 bases, J shed 3 bases, and the junction held 9 bases outside the gene matches. This CDR3 comprises 15 residues. Germline lookup yields CDR1 SEHNR and CDR2 FQNEAQ (reference sequence).

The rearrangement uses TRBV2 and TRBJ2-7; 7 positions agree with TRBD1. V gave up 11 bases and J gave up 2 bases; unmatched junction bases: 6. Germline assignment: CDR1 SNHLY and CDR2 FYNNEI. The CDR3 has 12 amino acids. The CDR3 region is CAGTGATYEQYF. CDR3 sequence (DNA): TGTGCCGGTACAGGGGCTACCTACGAGCAGTACTTC.

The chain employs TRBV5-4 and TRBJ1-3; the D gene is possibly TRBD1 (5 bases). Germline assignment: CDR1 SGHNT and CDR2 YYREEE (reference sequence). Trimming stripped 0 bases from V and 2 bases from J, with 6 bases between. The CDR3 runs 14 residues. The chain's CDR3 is CASSLGQPGNTIYF. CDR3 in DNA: TGTGCCAGCAGCTTGGGACAGCCTGGAAACACCATATATTTT. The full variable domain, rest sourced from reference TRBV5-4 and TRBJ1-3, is ETGVTQSPTHLIKTRGQQVTLRCSSQSGHNTVSWYQQALGQGPQFIFQYYREEENGRGNFPPRFSGLQFPNYSSELNVNALELDDSALYLCASSLGQPGNTIYFGEGSWLTVV.

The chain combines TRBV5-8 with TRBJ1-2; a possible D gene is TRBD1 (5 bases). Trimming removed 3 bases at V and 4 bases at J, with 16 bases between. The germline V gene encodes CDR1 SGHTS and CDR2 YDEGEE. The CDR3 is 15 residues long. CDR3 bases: TGTGCCAGCAGCTCGACGGCAGGGAGGCCCTATGGCTACACCTTC. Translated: CASSSTAGRPYGYTF.

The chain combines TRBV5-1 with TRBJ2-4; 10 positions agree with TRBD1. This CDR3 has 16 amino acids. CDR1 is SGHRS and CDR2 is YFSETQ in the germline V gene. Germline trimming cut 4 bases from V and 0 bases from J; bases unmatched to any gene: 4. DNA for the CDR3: TGCGCCAGCAGCAGGGACAGGGGTCTAGCCAAAAACATTCAGTACTTC. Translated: CASSRDRGLAKNIQYF.

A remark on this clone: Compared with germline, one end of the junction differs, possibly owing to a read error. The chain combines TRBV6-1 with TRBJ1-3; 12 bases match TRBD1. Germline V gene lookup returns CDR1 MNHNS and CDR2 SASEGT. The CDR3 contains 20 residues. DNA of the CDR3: TGTGCCAGCAGTGCCTTCCGGGACAGGGGGCAGAGGGGTCCGGGAAACGCCATATATTTT. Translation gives CASSAFRDRGQRGPGNAIYF.

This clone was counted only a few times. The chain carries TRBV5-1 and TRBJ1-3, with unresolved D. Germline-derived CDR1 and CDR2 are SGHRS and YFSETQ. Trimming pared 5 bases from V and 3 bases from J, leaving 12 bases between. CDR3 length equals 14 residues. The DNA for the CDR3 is TGCGCCAGCAGAAGTACGGGGTATGGAAACACCATATATTTT. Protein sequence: CASRSTGYGNTIYF.

The CDR3 DNA is TGTGCCAGCAGTTTGCATCCGGGACAGGGGGGGACCCAGTACTTC. Residues: CASSLHPGQGGTQYF. The chain employs TRBV27 and TRBJ2-5; TRBD1 agrees at 11 bases. The CDR3 spans 15 residues. Per the germline V gene, CDR1 is MNHEY and CDR2 is SMNVEV (reference sequence). The J segment lost 7 bases and the V segment lost 3 bases, leaving 7 bases of the junction unmatched.

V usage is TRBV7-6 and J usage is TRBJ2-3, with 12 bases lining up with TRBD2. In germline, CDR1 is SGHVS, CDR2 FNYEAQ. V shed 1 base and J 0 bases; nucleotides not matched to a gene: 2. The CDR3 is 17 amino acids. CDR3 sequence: CASSLGTSGVSTDTQYF. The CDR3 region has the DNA TGTGCCAGCAGCTTAGGGACTAGCGGGGTCAGCACAGATACGCAGTATTTT.